A single sample gave rise to the 19 T cell receptor beta chains below, sequenced in a study of T cells in Graves' hyperthyroidism and ophthalmopathy. Amplified regions were TCR beta CDR3 sequences from RNA transcripts. First-round RT-PCR with HTBI primers amplified the TCR CDR3 region. MiXCR, applied by TCRdb to the multiplex PCR reads, yields one record per CDR3 protein. The table includes hundreds of thousands of distinct CDR3 sequences, 40% to 55% detected once. The sequenced sample consisted of peripheral blood or thyroid tissue (not recorded which). The receptors shown here come from an adult man with Graves' disease, either hyperthyroidism or ophthalmopathy (not recorded which).

The chain carries TRBV2 and TRBJ2-5; TRBD1 matches at 8 bases. The CDR3 has 14 residues. With 6 bases clipped from V and 7 bases from J, the junction kept 10 bases outside the gene matches. Germline-derived CDR1 and CDR2 are SNHLY and FYNNEI. The CDR3 bases are TGTGCCAGCAGGGCCGGACAGGGAGTGGGGACCCAGTACTTC. Its translation: CASRAGQGVGTQYF.

This chain joins TRBV25-1 and TRBJ2-7, with D perhaps TRBD1 or TRBD2 (5 bases each). The better agreement between TRBJ2-1 and the DNA end casts doubt on the J call. The CDR3 runs 15 residues. CDR1 is MGHDK and CDR2 is SYGVNS in the germline V gene. The CDR3 sequence: CASSEWGSSYNEQFF. CDR3 in DNA: TGTGCCAGCAGTGAATGGGGGAGCTCCTACAATGAGCAGTTCTTC.

This clonotype was counted ten times or more. The rearrangement joins TRBV24-1 to TRBJ2-5; D remains unclear. V was pared by 2 bases and J by 2 bases, with 20 bases between. Germline-derived CDR1 and CDR2 are KGHDR and SFDVKD. The CDR3 has 18 residues. As DNA, the CDR3 is TGTGCCACCAGTGATTCGTACGCCGTTGGACGGATACAAGAGACCCAGTACTTC. Protein: CATSDSYAVGRIQETQYF.

A remark on this clonotype: Given a much more abundant clone one base away, this may be a read error. The chain recombines TRBV20-1 with TRBJ2-7; perhaps D is TRBD1 or TRBD2 (5 bases each). Trimming cost V 5 bases and J 4 bases, with 9 bases left between them. The CDR3 covers 11 residues. In germline, CDR1 is DFQATT, CDR2 SNEGSKA (reference sequence). The CDR3 nucleotides read TGCAGTGCTGGGGACGCATACGAGCAGTACTTC. Its translation: CSAGDAYEQYF.

This clonotype appeared a single time. V and J are TRBV25-1 and TRBJ1-5; D is perhaps TRBD1 (5 bases). Trimming pared 8 bases from V and 7 bases from J, leaving 18 bases between. CDR3 length equals 14 residues. Germline V gene sequence: CDR1 MGHDK, CDR2 SYGVNS. The CDR3 is CASQQAGLAQPQHF. CDR3 DNA: TGTGCCAGCCAGCAGGCAGGGCTTGCACAGCCCCAGCATTTT.

This clonotype was observed at least ten times. The chain combines TRBV2 with TRBJ1-1, with 7 bases aligning to TRBD1. Germline assignment: CDR1 SNHLY and CDR2 FYNNEI. The junction had 10 bases not matched to a gene; V was cut back by 7 bases and J by 5 bases. This CDR3 is 14 amino acids long. The CDR3 here is CASTMRQGGTEAFF. DNA of the CDR3: TGTGCCAGCACTATGCGACAGGGTGGGACTGAAGCTTTCTTT. The full variable domain, completed using reference TRBV2 and TRBJ1-1, is EPEVTQTPSHQVTQMGQEVILRCVPISNHLYFYWYRQILGQKVEFLVSFYNNEISEKSEIFDDQFSVERPDGSNFTLKIRSTKLEDSAMYFCASTMRQGGTEAFFGQGTRLTVV.

A few counts support this clonotype. V gene TRBV7-2 combines with J gene TRBJ1-1; 8 nucleotides match TRBD1. V was clipped by 3 bases and J by 0 bases; unmatched bases: 3. CDR3 length: 15 amino acids. Per germline, CDR1 SGHTA and CDR2 FQGNSA. The CDR3 nucleotides read TGTGCCAGCAGCTTGACAGGGGCGATGAACACTGAAGCTTTCTTT. Its translation is CASSLTGAMNTEAFF. Complete variable domain (other parts from reference TRBV7-2 and TRBJ1-1): GAGVSQSPSNKVTEKGKDVELRCDPISGHTALYWYRQSLGQGLEFLIYFQGNSAPDKSGLPSDRFSAERTGGSVSTLTIQRTQQEDSAVYLCASSLTGAMNTEAFFGQGTRLTVV.

This clonotype showed up many times. This chain links TRBV2 with TRBJ1-5; possibly TRBD1 for D (6 bases). CDR1 SNHLY and CDR2 FYNNEI come from the germline V gene. Trimming shortened V by 2 bases and J by 7 bases, and 12 bases separated the two germline ends. The CDR3 consists of 14 residues. The CDR3 nucleotides are TGTGCCAGCAGTGAAAGGGGGGCGCAACAGCCCCAGCATTTT. This codes for CASSERGAQQPQHF.

The V call is TRBV5-8, the J call TRBJ1-2, with 12 bases matching TRBD1. CDR3 length equals 14 residues. From germline, CDR1 is SGHTS and CDR2 YDEGEE. Trimming cost V 4 bases and J 8 bases; bases outside gene matches: 6. CDR3 DNA sequence: TGTGCCAGCAGCCAGGGACAGGGGGCGTCCGGCTACACCTTC. Translated, it gives CASSQGQGASGYTF.

This clonotype was counted many times. The chain employs TRBV15 and TRBJ1-1, with 7 bases aligning to TRBD1. The CDR3 extends over 13 amino acids. Germline CDR1 reads LNHNV; CDR2 reads YYDKDF (reference sequence). Trimming cost V 6 bases and J 1 base; bases outside gene matches: 2. The CDR3 nucleotides are TGTGCCACCAGGACAGGGAGGAACACTGAAGCTTTCTTT. It encodes CATRTGRNTEAFF.

This chain connects TRBV19 to TRBJ2-5; possibly TRBD2 for D (5 bases). V lost 9 bases and J lost 2, with 19 bases in between. This CDR3 has 15 amino acids. Germline CDR1 and CDR2: LNHDA and SQIVND (reference sequence). As DNA, the CDR3 is TGTGCCAGCAGTGACTTGGCGGGCAGACAAGAGACCCAGTACTTC. Translating gives CASSDLAGRQETQYF.

CDR3 amino acids: CATSRDLGTGGTIYF. DNA for the CDR3: TGTGCCACCAGCAGAGATCTCGGGACAGGGGGCACCATATATTTT. This chain links TRBV15 with TRBJ1-3; 11 bases are a match to TRBD1. The CDR3 consists of 15 residues. Germline V gives CDR1 LNHNV, CDR2 YYDKDF (reference sequence). J was trimmed by 9 bases and V by 0 bases; bases with no gene match: 4.

This chain connects TRBV2 to TRBJ1-5; unclear D gene. This CDR3 region has 12 residues. Trimming took off 8 bases at V and 3 bases at J, with 8 bases between the two ends. The germline gives CDR1 SNHLY, CDR2 FYNNEI. CDR3 loop: CASPGLNQPQHF. For the CDR3, the DNA is TGTGCCAGCCCGGGCCTCAATCAGCCCCAGCATTTT.

This clonotype came up many times. For the CDR3, the DNA is TGTGCCAGCAGCCAATCGACAGGGGGCGGCAATCAGCCCCAGCATTTT. It translates to CASSQSTGGGNQPQHF. This rearrangement joins TRBV7-9 to TRBJ1-5; 10 positions agree with TRBD1. V lost 5 bases and J lost 2; bases outside the gene matches: 6. The CDR3 totals 16 residues. Germline V gene lookup returns CDR1 SEHNR and CDR2 FQNEAQ (reference sequence). The full variable domain, rest sourced from reference TRBV7-9 and TRBJ1-5, is DTGVSQNPRHKITKRGQNVTFRCDPISEHNRLYWYRQTLGQGPEFLTYFQNEAQLEKSRLLSDRFSAERPKGSFSTLEIQRTEQGDSAMYLCASSQSTGGGNQPQHFGDGTRLSIL.

The chain links TRBV7-9 to TRBJ2-3; D gene ambiguous. Germline V gives CDR1 SEHNR, CDR2 FQNEAQ (reference sequence). Trimming stripped 5 bases from V and 2 bases from J, with 11 bases between. CDR3 length equals 14 residues. CDR3 protein: CASSPVGFTDTQYF. CDR3 sequence (DNA): TGTGCCAGCAGCCCGGTGGGGTTCACAGATACGCAGTATTTT. Drawing the rest from reference TRBV7-9 and TRBJ2-3, the complete variable domain is DTGVSQNPRHKITKRGQNVTFRCDPISEHNRLYWYRQTLGQGPEFLTYFQNEAQLEKSRLLSDRFSAERPKGSFSTLEIQRTEQGDSAMYLCASSPVGFTDTQYFGPGTRLTVL.

The chain has TRBV7-8 and TRBJ2-7, with D unresolved. The V gene lost 5 bases and the J gene lost 6 bases, with 17 bases spanning the gap. The CDR3 consists of 14 residues. The V gene's germline CDR1 is SGHVS and CDR2 FQNEAQ. This CDR3 is CASSPDRAPGEQYF. CDR3 DNA: TGTGCCAGCAGCCCAGACCGGGCCCCGGGCGAGCAGTACTTC.

V is TRBV5-4 and J is TRBJ1-5; D unclear. Germline V CDR1 and CDR2: SGHNT, YYREEE (reference sequence). Trimming stripped 2 bases from V and 0 bases from J, with 9 bases between. The length of the CDR3 is 15 residues. CDR3: CASSFQVLSNQPQHF. As DNA, the CDR3 is TGTGCCAGCAGCTTCCAGGTTCTTAGCAATCAGCCCCAGCATTTT.

The chain employs TRBV7-2 and TRBJ2-5; no clear D gene. Trimming took off 5 bases at V and 10 bases at J, with 5 bases between the two ends. The CDR3 consists of 9 residues. Germline CDR1 is SGHTA and CDR2 is FQGNSA. The CDR3 region has the DNA TGTGCCAGCAGCACGAACCAGTACTTC. Translation gives CASSTNQYF.

This clonotype has at least ten counts. The chain carries TRBV24-1 and TRBJ1-2; 7 bases are shared with TRBD1. CDR1 and CDR2 (germline): KGHDR, SFDVKD. V lost 5 bases to trimming and J lost 5 bases; unmatched junction nucleotides: 4. The CDR3 extends over 13 amino acids. The chain's CDR3 is CATSAGQEYGYTF. CDR3 coding DNA: TGTGCCACCAGTGCTGGACAGGAGTATGGCTACACCTTC.